This T cell receptor (beta chain) was observed in a study of blood T cell repertoires in COVID-19. Across the whole study: COVID-19 samples collected from the United States, Italy and Spain covered acute and convalescent phases.

Original processing methods: Reference gene primers were amplified, and this amplification served to estimate nucleated cell counts. TCRdb keeps only in-frame clones here, not all; method: immunoSEQ multiplex PCR. The V and J calls and clone size were taken over from that table, and D and trimming were inferred from the DNA. The sample has some 250,000 clones; 88% are singletons. CDR1 and CDR2 from the germline V gene are SNHLY and FYNNEI. V lost 6 bases and J 4 bases, leaving 21 bases between the germline ends. The CDR3 is 16 residues long. The J gene is TRBJ2-5, the V gene TRBV2, with D possibly TRBD2 on 6 matching bases. Sequenced: peripheral blood. The source is a human donor in a cohort sampled during active COVID-19. The CDR3 here is CASSGDFEGIVETQYF. The DNA for the CDR3 is TGTGCCAGCAGCGGGGACTTCGAGGGGATAGTAGAGACCCAGTACTTC.